Listed below are T cell receptor beta chains from one sample, sequenced in a study of T cells in pancreatic ductal adenocarcinoma. Clones were sequenced by immunoSEQ multiplex PCR, and TCRdb holds only the in-frame ones, with some missing. The repertoire consists of about 100,000 clones, with 90% to 95% occurring once and the leading ten covering around 2.9%. Sequenced material: PBMCs. The receptor set was obtained from a human donor with pancreatic ductal adenocarcinoma. Both conserved end residues are part of each CDR3. Each record gives: clone size, J gene, V gene, D gene, CDR3 DNA, CDR3 protein. A D gene is named only where the DNA matches it firmly. The listing skips clone size in some rows; elsewhere it reads once, few, many or a size class.

abundance: -
j_gene: TRBJ1-1
v_gene: TRBV19
d_gene: TRBD1
CDR3nt: TGTGCCAGTAGGGACAGGAGCAACACTGAAGCTTTCTTT
CDR3aa: CASRDRSNTEAFF

abundance: -
j_gene: TRBJ2-3
v_gene: TRBV30
d_gene: -
CDR3nt: TGTGCCTGGAGTCGGGGTTCAGCGGTAAACACAGATACGCAGTATTTT
CDR3aa: CAWSRGSAVNTDTQYF

abundance: -
j_gene: TRBJ2-5
v_gene: TRBV27
d_gene: -
CDR3nt: TGTGCCAGCAGGCTTAACGGAGAGTGGCAAGAGACCCAGTACTTC
CDR3aa: CASRLNGEWQETQYF

abundance: -
j_gene: TRBJ2-7
v_gene: TRBV27
d_gene: TRBD2
CDR3nt: TGTGCCAGCAGTTTACGCCGACTAGCATACGAGCAGTACTTC
CDR3aa: CASSLRRLAYEQYF

abundance: once
j_gene: TRBJ1-5
v_gene: TRBV4-2
d_gene: -
CDR3nt: TGTGCCAGCAGCCCGGATTTTAAGCAGGCTCAGCCCCAGCATTTT
CDR3aa: CASSPDFKQAQPQHF

abundance: -
j_gene: TRBJ1-2
v_gene: TRBV5-5
d_gene: TRBD1
CDR3nt: TGTGCCAGCAGCCCTGCGGGACAGGGAGTTTCCTATGGCTACACCTTC
CDR3aa: CASSPAGQGVSYGYTF

abundance: -
j_gene: TRBJ2-7
v_gene: TRBV11-3
d_gene: TRBD1
CDR3nt: TGTGCCAGCAGCCCGGGACAGGGAGGTCCTTACGAGCAGTACTTC
CDR3aa: CASSPGQGGPYEQYF

abundance: -
j_gene: TRBJ2-1
v_gene: TRBV6-5
d_gene: TRBD2
CDR3nt: TGTGCCAGCAGTTACTATAGCGGGGGGCGTAGTAATGAGCAGTTCTTC
CDR3aa: CASSYYSGGRSNEQFF

abundance: -
j_gene: TRBJ1-2
v_gene: TRBV6-1
d_gene: -
CDR3nt: TGTGCCAGCAGGGTAGACACCCACTATGGCTACACCTTC
CDR3aa: CASRVDTHYGYTF

abundance: -
j_gene: TRBJ1-2
v_gene: TRBV5-1
d_gene: -
CDR3nt: TGCGCCAGCAGAGTCGGAACAGGCGGAACTTATGGCTACACCTTC
CDR3aa: CASRVGTGGTYGYTF

abundance: -
j_gene: TRBJ2-5
v_gene: TRBV6-6
d_gene: TRBD1
CDR3nt: TGTGCCAACAGTAACCTACAGGGGTTGGGAGAGACCCAGTACTTC
CDR3aa: CANSNLQGLGETQYF

abundance: -
j_gene: TRBJ1-4
v_gene: TRBV5-6
d_gene: -
CDR3nt: TGTGCCAGCAGCTTGCTCGGAGCTTCCACTAATGAAAAACTGTTTTTT
CDR3aa: CASSLLGASTNEKLFF

abundance: -
j_gene: TRBJ2-3
v_gene: TRBV28
d_gene: TRBD2
CDR3nt: TGTGCCAGCAGTTTAGGGCTAGCGGGGACTTCCACAGATACGCAGTATTTT
CDR3aa: CASSLGLAGTSTDTQYF

abundance: -
j_gene: TRBJ2-3
v_gene: TRBV27
d_gene: -
CDR3nt: TGTGCCAGCAGTTGGGGAGGGGGGACAGATACGCAGTATTTT
CDR3aa: CASSWGGGTDTQYF

abundance: -
j_gene: TRBJ2-5
v_gene: TRBV7-2
d_gene: TRBD1
CDR3nt: TGTGCCAGCAGCTTGACAGGGGGCGCCCAAGAGACCCAGTACTTC
CDR3aa: CASSLTGGAQETQYF

abundance: -
j_gene: TRBJ2-5
v_gene: TRBV5-1
d_gene: TRBD2
CDR3nt: TGCGCCAGCACCGTAGCGGGAGCGGAGACCCAGTACTTC
CDR3aa: CASTVAGAETQYF

abundance: -
j_gene: TRBJ2-3
v_gene: TRBV9
d_gene: -
CDR3nt: TGTGCCAGCAGCGTAGTGTCGGATACGCAGTATTTT
CDR3aa: CASSVVSDTQYF

abundance: -
j_gene: TRBJ1-1
v_gene: TRBV6-6
d_gene: -
CDR3nt: TGTGCCAGCATTCGACCCGGAGTCACTGAAGCTTTCTTT
CDR3aa: CASIRPGVTEAFF

abundance: -
j_gene: TRBJ2-1
v_gene: TRBV7-2
d_gene: TRBD2
CDR3nt: TGTGCCAGCAGCCCCCCTAGCGGAGGAAACAATGAGCAGTTCTTC
CDR3aa: CASSPPSGGNNEQFF

abundance: -
j_gene: TRBJ2-5
v_gene: TRBV10-3
d_gene: TRBD1
CDR3nt: TGTGCCATCAGTGAGGGACAGGAGCTAGGGGCCCAGTACTTC
CDR3aa: CAISEGQELGAQYF

abundance: -
j_gene: TRBJ2-5
v_gene: TRBV7-3
d_gene: -
CDR3nt: TGTGCCAGCAGCTTTCTCCCGGAATTAGGATCCCACTCGGCGGACCAGTACTTC
CDR3aa: CASSFLPELGSHSADQYF

abundance: -
j_gene: TRBJ2-3
v_gene: TRBV19
d_gene: TRBD2
CDR3nt: TGTGCCAGTAGAAACCTAGCGGGGAGCACAGATACGCAGTATTTT
CDR3aa: CASRNLAGSTDTQYF

abundance: -
j_gene: TRBJ2-7
v_gene: TRBV6-6
d_gene: TRBD2
CDR3nt: TGTGCCAGCAGCCAACGGGGAGGGGCTAGGAACGAGCAGTACTTC
CDR3aa: CASSQRGGARNEQYF

abundance: few
j_gene: TRBJ1-2
v_gene: TRBV5-6
d_gene: -
CDR3nt: TGTGCCAGCAGCTCCGCGTATGGCTACACCTTC
CDR3aa: CASSSAYGYTF

abundance: -
j_gene: TRBJ2-5
v_gene: TRBV5-1
d_gene: TRBD1
CDR3nt: TGCGCCAGCGGCCTACAGGGGGCAGAGACCCAGTACTTC
CDR3aa: CASGLQGAETQYF

abundance: -
j_gene: TRBJ1-4
v_gene: TRBV5-1
d_gene: TRBD1
CDR3nt: TGCGCCAGCAGCTTGGCCGGACAGGGGACTGAAAAACTGTTTTTT
CDR3aa: CASSLAGQGTEKLFF

abundance: once
j_gene: TRBJ2-1
v_gene: TRBV5-1
d_gene: TRBD2
CDR3nt: TGCGCCAGCAGCTTGGCACCGGGAGGGTCTAATGAGCAGTTCTTC
CDR3aa: CASSLAPGGSNEQFF

abundance: -
j_gene: TRBJ1-1
v_gene: TRBV9
d_gene: -
CDR3nt: TGTGCCAGCAGCCCCGAGGGTACCACTGAAGCTTTCTTT
CDR3aa: CASSPEGTTEAFF

abundance: -
j_gene: TRBJ2-7
v_gene: TRBV19
d_gene: -
CDR3nt: TGTGCCAGTAGTGGCCGGGATGGATACGAGCAGTACTTC
CDR3aa: CASSGRDGYEQYF

abundance: -
j_gene: TRBJ2-4
v_gene: TRBV27
d_gene: -
CDR3nt: TGTGCCAGCAGGACCACAGGGATGGACAAAAACATTCAGTACTTC
CDR3aa: CASRTTGMDKNIQYF

abundance: -
j_gene: TRBJ2-3
v_gene: TRBV5-4
d_gene: -
CDR3nt: TGTGCCGGAGGGGTGGCAGATACGCAGTATTTT
CDR3aa: CAGGVADTQYF

abundance: -
j_gene: TRBJ2-7
v_gene: TRBV19
d_gene: -
CDR3nt: TGTGCCAGTAGTCCCCAGGATCGTTACGAGCAGTACTTC
CDR3aa: CASSPQDRYEQYF

abundance: -
j_gene: TRBJ1-2
v_gene: TRBV28
d_gene: -
CDR3nt: TGTGCCAGCGGCGTTACAGGGACCTATGGCTACACCTTC
CDR3aa: CASGVTGTYGYTF

abundance: -
j_gene: TRBJ2-7
v_gene: TRBV5-6
d_gene: -
CDR3nt: TGTGCCAGCAGCTTTTGTCCTCCCCGGGACAACCCTTTAGGCTTC
CDR3aa: CASSFCPPRDNPLGF

abundance: -
j_gene: TRBJ2-3
v_gene: TRBV5-1
d_gene: TRBD2
CDR3nt: TGCGCCAGCAGCTTGGAGGGACTAGCGGCAGATACGCAGTATTTT
CDR3aa: CASSLEGLAADTQYF

abundance: -
j_gene: TRBJ2-5
v_gene: TRBV15
d_gene: -
CDR3nt: TGTGCCACCAGCAGACATCAAGAGACCCAGTACTTC
CDR3aa: CATSRHQETQYF

abundance: -
j_gene: TRBJ2-2
v_gene: TRBV30
d_gene: TRBD2
CDR3nt: TGTGCCTGGAGTGTGATGGCGGGAGGACGTACCGGGGAGCTGTTTTTT
CDR3aa: CAWSVMAGGRTGELFF

abundance: -
j_gene: TRBJ1-1
v_gene: TRBV19
d_gene: -
CDR3nt: TGTGCCAGTAGATCTACCGTCGGGGCTTTCTTT
CDR3aa: CASRSTVGAFF

abundance: -
j_gene: TRBJ2-3
v_gene: TRBV9
d_gene: TRBD2
CDR3nt: TGTGCCAGCAGCGGTTTAGCGGGAGGAGGGGCAGATACGCAGTATTTT
CDR3aa: CASSGLAGGGADTQYF

abundance: -
j_gene: TRBJ2-3
v_gene: TRBV5-8
d_gene: -
CDR3nt: TGTGCCAGCAGCTCACAGGCGGATACGCAGTATTTT
CDR3aa: CASSSQADTQYF

abundance: -
j_gene: TRBJ2-7
v_gene: TRBV18
d_gene: -
CDR3nt: TGTGCCAGCTCACCAAGGGAGAGATCCTACGAGCAGTACTTC
CDR3aa: CASSPRERSYEQYF

abundance: -
j_gene: TRBJ2-1
v_gene: TRBV2
d_gene: -
CDR3nt: TGTGCCAGCGATTACCTAGCAGCCAGTGAGCAGTTCTTC
CDR3aa: CASDYLAASEQFF

abundance: once
j_gene: TRBJ2-3
v_gene: TRBV7-9
d_gene: -
CDR3nt: TGTGCCAGCAGCCCTCAGGAAACCCGCACAGATACGCAGTATTTT
CDR3aa: CASSPQETRTDTQYF

abundance: -
j_gene: TRBJ2-1
v_gene: TRBV7-9
d_gene: TRBD2
CDR3nt: TGTGCCAGCAGCTTAAGCCCTAGGGGAGGGTCCTACAATGAGCAGTTCTTC
CDR3aa: CASSLSPRGGSYNEQFF

abundance: -
j_gene: TRBJ2-7
v_gene: TRBV9
d_gene: -
CDR3nt: TGTGCCAGCAGCGCGGGGGTTGAGCCCTACGAGCAGTACTTC
CDR3aa: CASSAGVEPYEQYF

abundance: -
j_gene: TRBJ2-7
v_gene: TRBV5-1
d_gene: TRBD2
CDR3nt: TGCGCCAGCAGCTTGGACCTAGCGGGGTCCTACGAGCAGTACTTC
CDR3aa: CASSLDLAGSYEQYF

abundance: -
j_gene: TRBJ2-2
v_gene: TRBV2
d_gene: TRBD2
CDR3nt: TGTGCCAGCAAGGCGGGAGGGCATACCGGGGAGCTGTTTTTT
CDR3aa: CASKAGGHTGELFF

abundance: -
j_gene: TRBJ2-7
v_gene: TRBV28
d_gene: TRBD2
CDR3nt: TGTGCCAGTGAGAGCGGGAATAATTACGAGCAGTACTTC
CDR3aa: CASESGNNYEQYF